This T cell receptor beta chain was sequenced during a study of T-cell reconstitution after alpha-beta-depleted transplantation in children. Findings and caveats of the study: Recipient T cells and thymic progenitors that survived gave rise to the high TCRbeta diversity observed at day 60 in some patients.

About this clonotype itself: Its antigen is still unknown.

Germline V gene data show CDR1 as SGHRS and CDR2 as YFSETQ. This CDR3 is built from 13 residues. V gave up 4 bases and J gave up 4 bases, with 11 bases separating them. Preparation of the TCRbeta library used unique molecular identifiers. TCRdb analysed the PCR reads with MiXCR anew, one entry per CDR3 protein. The top ten hold about 6.1% of the sample, which has roughly 100,000 distinct CDR3 sequences, around 5.9% seen once. The specimen was PBMCs, mostly from graft donor cells, collected 60 days after TCRalphabeta/CD19-depleted stem cell transplant. V gene TRBV5-1 combines with J gene TRBJ1-2; the D is unclear. The TCR sequence derives from a female patient aged 2-10 years who had a stem cell transplant for Fanconi anemia, so the T cells may come from the graft donor. Here the CDR3 DNA reads TGCGCCAGCAGCCCTGGCGACGTCTATGGCTACACCTTC. Its protein product is CASSPGDVYGYTF. Based on the CDR3 plus reference TRBV5-1 and TRBJ1-2, the full variable domain is KAGVTQTPRYLIKTRGQQVTLSCSPISGHRSVSWYQQTPGQGLQFLFEYFSETQRNKGNFPGRFSGRQFSNSRSEMNVSTLELGDSALYLCASSPGDVYGYTFGSGTRLTVV.